A single sample gave rise to the 16 T cell receptor beta chains below, sequenced in a study of T-cell memory formation after mild COVID-19. TCRdb ran MiXCR on the 5' RACE reads and lists one entry per CDR3 protein. The sample records about 350,000 distinct CDR3 sequences, roughly 13% being singletons. What was sequenced was PBMCs or a T cell subset sorted from them (not recorded which). The receptors shown here come from a man between 18 and 35 years old who had mild COVID-19 (a few samples of this study predate the infection). Cell type and time point are not known.

This clonotype occurred a few times. The chain recombines TRBV7-9 with TRBJ1-4, with D hard to call. Germline V gene lookup returns CDR1 SEHNR and CDR2 FQNEAQ (reference sequence). The ends were cut back, 4 bases at V and 0 bases at J, with 6 bases in the middle. The CDR3 sequence is 14 residues long. The CDR3 bases are TGTGCCAGCAGCTCACCTGCAACTAATGAAAAACTGTTTTTT. It translates to CASSSPATNEKLFF.

In its sample, this clonotype was seen a few times. The chain employs TRBV29-1 and TRBJ2-1; 12 nucleotides match TRBD2. CDR3 length: 15 residues. J lost 0 bases, V lost 4 bases, and 1 base had no gene match. The V gene's germline CDR1 is SQVTM and CDR2 ANQGSEA. The CDR3 nucleotides are TGCAGCGTTGCACTAGCGGGGGGCTCCTACAATGAGCAGTTCTTC. It codes for CSVALAGGSYNEQFF.

This clonotype was seen a handful of times. The V call is TRBV5-1, the J call TRBJ2-2; the match to TRBD1 covers 11 bases. V dropped 8 bases and J dropped 4; count of bases not matched to a gene: 1. CDR3 length equals 13 residues. Germline V CDR1 and CDR2: SGHRS, YFSETQ. The CDR3 region is CASGQGATGELFF. The DNA of the CDR3 is TGCGCCAGTGGACAGGGGGCCACCGGGGAGCTGTTTTTT.

The V call is TRBV4-1, the J call TRBJ1-5; D might be TRBD1 (6 bases). V was trimmed by 4 bases and J by 3 bases, leaving 13 bases between them. The CDR3 length is 15 residues. In germline, CDR1 is MGHRA, CDR2 YSYEKL. The CDR3 sequence: CASSPRQVSNQPQHF. The CDR3 DNA sequence: TGCGCCAGCAGCCCACGACAGGTATCCAATCAGCCCCAGCATTTT.

V is TRBV28 and J is TRBJ2-4; D not certain. This CDR3 has 16 amino acids. V gave up 2 bases and J gave up 0 bases, with 11 bases separating them. CDR1 and CDR2 (germline): MDHEN, SYDVKM. CDR3 region: CASSLRRDLAKNIQYF. For the CDR3, the DNA is TGTGCCAGCAGTTTACGAAGGGATCTAGCCAAAAACATTCAGTACTTC.

This clonotype has a handful of counts. The chain links TRBV4-1 to TRBJ2-6; TRBD2 is a possible D gene (7 bases). The length of the CDR3 is 19 residues. The germline V gene has CDR1 MGHRA and CDR2 YSYEKL. V gave up 4 bases and J gave up 0 bases, with 19 bases separating them. The CDR3 loop reads CASSPQGSGDRSGANVLTF. The CDR3 nucleotides read TGCGCCAGCAGCCCGCAGGGGAGCGGGGACCGCTCTGGGGCCAACGTCCTGACTTTC.

The table lists this clonotype with a few counts. The chain employs TRBV7-6 and TRBJ2-5; D is possibly TRBD1 or TRBD2 (5 bases each). Trimming took 3 bases from V and 2 from J, leaving 10 bases between them. From germline, CDR1 is SGHVS and CDR2 FNYEAQ. The CDR3 loop spans 14 amino acids. The CDR3 sequence is CASSLDTGQETQYF. In DNA, the CDR3 is TGTGCCAGCAGCTTGGACACGGGACAAGAGACCCAGTACTTC.

The table lists this clonotype with a few counts. V usage is TRBV10-2 and J usage is TRBJ2-7, with D maybe TRBD2 (6 bases). The length of the CDR3 is 15 residues. The V gene lost 6 bases and the J gene lost 0 bases, with 15 bases spanning the gap. Germline V gene data show CDR1 as WSHSY and CDR2 as SAAADI. The CDR3 is CASRRLGGSSYEQYF. The CDR3 DNA follows: TGCGCCAGCAGGAGACTGGGGGGAAGCTCCTACGAGCAGTACTTC.

In this sample, this clonotype turned up many times. The chain recombines TRBV3-1 with TRBJ2-1; D unclear. Trimming pared 4 bases from V and 12 bases from J, leaving 10 bases between. Per germline, CDR1 LGHDT and CDR2 YNNKEL (reference sequence). CDR3 length: 11 residues. CDR3 sequence reads: CASSLQTVQFF. The CDR3 bases are TGTGCCAGCAGCCTCCAAACGGTGCAGTTCTTC.

The genes are TRBV29-1 and TRBJ1-2, with unresolved D. The CDR3 has 13 amino acids. Germline V CDR1 and CDR2: SQVTM, ANQGSEA. Trimming took off 7 bases at V and 1 base at J, with 13 bases between the two ends. The CDR3 sequence: CSASLGNNYGYTF. CDR3 DNA: TGCAGCGCCAGCTTGGGGAATAACTATGGCTACACCTTC.

This clonotype was counted a few times. For the CDR3, the DNA is TGTGCCAGCTCGCCCGAGTTGACTGGAAACACCATATATTTT. Its translation is CASSPELTGNTIYF. V usage is TRBV18 and J usage is TRBJ1-3; no clear D gene. V lost 6 bases and J lost 2, with 11 bases in between. Germline V lookup: CDR1 KGHSH, CDR2 LQKENI. The CDR3 contains 14 residues.

This clonotype came up many times. V usage is TRBV5-1 and J usage is TRBJ2-1, with D perhaps matching TRBD1 or TRBD2 (6 bases each). This CDR3 spans 13 amino acids. Per the germline V gene, CDR1 is SGHRS and CDR2 is YFSETQ. This CDR3 is CVSSVGGSGEQFF. CDR3 sequence (DNA): TGCGTCTCCAGCGTGGGGGGCTCGGGTGAGCAGTTCTTC.

The chain uses TRBV10-3 and TRBJ1-2; 7 bases align to TRBD1. Trimming removed 2 bases from V and 1 base from J; junction bases left unmatched: 10. Germline V gives CDR1 ENHRY, CDR2 SYGVKD. The CDR3 runs 17 residues. CDR3 sequence (DNA): TGTGCCATCAGTGAGATGTATAAGGACAGGAGTAACTATGGCTACACCTTC. It specifies CAISEMYKDRSNYGYTF.

This clonotype has just a few counts. This chain links TRBV15 with TRBJ2-1; 8 nucleotides agree with TRBD1. The trim removed 2 bases at V and 7 bases at J, leaving 7 bases unmatched. Germline values: CDR1 LNHNV, CDR2 YYDKDF (reference sequence). This CDR3 spans 15 amino acids. CDR3 nucleotide sequence: TGTGCCACCAGCAGACCTTCGGACAGGGAAAATGAGCAGTTCTTC. This encodes CATSRPSDRENEQFF.

The CDR3 reads CASSPPRGGSYNEQFF. CDR3 coding DNA: TGTGCCAGCAGCCCACCCCGGGGGGGCTCCTACAATGAGCAGTTCTTC. The chain couples TRBV7-9 to TRBJ2-1; TRBD2 aligns across 8 bases. J was trimmed by 0 bases and V by 5 bases; bases with no gene match: 6. Germline V gives CDR1 SEHNR, CDR2 FQNEAQ (reference sequence). The CDR3 extends over 16 amino acids.

CDR3 nucleotide sequence: TGTGCCAGCCCCCGAGACGGGTTTTCTACTGAAGCTTTCTTT. Translated, it gives CASPRDGFSTEAFF. The V gene is TRBV7-2, the J gene TRBJ1-1, with D hard to call. The germline V gene has CDR1 SGHTA and CDR2 FQGNSA. The CDR3 runs 14 residues. Trimming cost V 8 bases and J 5 bases, with 18 bases left between them.